The clone carrying this TCR beta chain was picked up a small number of times. CD4+CD45RO+CD25- cells were isolated as memory CD4+ T cells. Semi-nested PCR with Nested Universal Primer A followed constant-region reverse priming of full-length variable regions. TCRdb called the 5' RACE reads again in MiXCR, with one record for every CDR3 protein. This table holds approximately 40,000 distinct CDR3 sequences, approximately 28% found once. CDR3 length: 13 amino acids. From germline, CDR1 is SGDLS and CDR2 YYNGEE. V lost 0 bases and J lost 8, with 9 bases in between. The sample comprised tumor-infiltrating memory CD4+ T cells sorted from the breast tumor. The subset denotes: memory CD4+ T cells, CD4+CD45RO+CD25-. The chain combines TRBV9 with TRBJ2-1; D not certain. This TCR derives from a female donor with breast cancer. The CDR3 is CASSVGPRDEQFF. The DNA for the CDR3 is TGTGCCAGCAGCGTAGGGCCCCGCGATGAGCAGTTCTTC.